Shown below are 19 T cell receptor beta chains from a single sample sequenced in a study of T cell responses to AZD1222 COVID-19 vaccine. Measured with immunoSEQ multiplex PCR; TCRdb has only the in-frame clones, and not every one. The sample lists around 120,000 clones, roughly 91% occurring once. The sequencing here drew on peripheral blood, taken on day 0 of AZD1222 vaccination. The source is an adult in good health.

The chain links TRBV14 to TRBJ1-1; 7 positions match TRBD1. Trimming removed 0 bases from V and 5 bases from J; junction bases left unmatched: 12. Germline CDR1 SGHDN, CDR2 FVKESK. The CDR3 totals 17 residues. CDR3 sequence (DNA): TGTGCCAGCAGCCAAGATTTTTACAGGGGCGGGGGAACTGAAGCTTTCTTT. Amino acid sequence: CASSQDFYRGGGTEAFF.

This clone was observed a single time. This rearrangement joins TRBV29-1 to TRBJ1-5, with 9 bases fitting TRBD1. Germline values: CDR1 SQVTM, CDR2 ANQGSEA. Trimming took 4 bases from V and 4 from J; bases not matched to a gene: 2. CDR3 length equals 13 residues. Here the CDR3 reads CSVGQGGNQPQHF. The CDR3 nucleotides read TGCAGCGTTGGACAGGGGGGAAATCAGCCCCAGCATTTT.

This rearrangement joins TRBV7-9 to TRBJ2-3; D is possibly TRBD2 (7 bases). The length of the CDR3 is 14 residues. Trimming removed 3 bases from V and 2 bases from J, with 9 bases in between. Germline loops: CDR1 SEHNR, CDR2 FQNEAQ (reference sequence). CDR3 residues: CASSFGGPTDTQYF. Here the CDR3 DNA reads TGTGCCAGCAGCTTCGGGGGGCCCACAGATACGCAGTATTTT.

In DNA, the CDR3 is TGTGCCAGCAGCGTAGCTGAAGGACAGGGGGCGCGCAATGAGCAGTTCTTC. As protein: CASSVAEGQGARNEQFF. V is TRBV9 and J is TRBJ2-1; 11 nucleotides match TRBD1. V shed 0 bases and J 6 bases; nucleotides not matched to a gene: 8. Germline V CDR1 and CDR2: SGDLS, YYNGEE. The CDR3 is 17 residues long.

The chain uses TRBV20-1 and TRBJ1-4; unclear D gene. The germline V gene has CDR1 DFQATT and CDR2 SNEGSKA (reference sequence). This CDR3 contains 11 residues. V lost 6 bases, J lost 8 bases, and 10 bases lay in between. The CDR3 region has the DNA TGCAGTGCACCTGAGAGGGAAAAACTGTTTTTT. It specifies CSAPEREKLFF.

This clone was seen only a few times. This chain joins TRBV29-1 and TRBJ1-6; 12 nucleotides match TRBD1. Germline loops: CDR1 SQVTM, CDR2 ANQGSEA. The V gene end was trimmed by 6 bases and the J gene end by 10 bases; junction bases not matched to a gene: 7. This CDR3 is built from 14 residues. The CDR3 loop reads CSVATGTGGSPLHF. The CDR3 coding sequence is TGCAGCGTCGCTACCGGGACAGGGGGCTCACCCCTCCACTTT.

The rearrangement links TRBV2 to TRBJ1-2; 7 bases are a match to TRBD1. V lost 3 bases to trimming and J lost 2 bases; unmatched junction nucleotides: 9. This CDR3 contains 16 residues. Germline V gene lookup returns CDR1 SNHLY and CDR2 FYNNEI. The CDR3 DNA follows: TGTGCCAGCAGTGAGAAGGTCCACAGGGGAAACTATGGCTACACCTTC. Amino acid sequence: CASSEKVHRGNYGYTF.

In its sample, this clone was seen a few times. This chain links TRBV19 with TRBJ1-5, with TRBD1 matching over 7 bases. The V and J ends lost 1 base and 7 bases, in that order; junction bases with no gene match: 13. From germline, CDR1 is LNHDA and CDR2 SQIVND (reference sequence). The CDR3 is made up of 17 amino acids. CDR3 in DNA: TGTGCCAGTAGTATAGCTTGGGACAGAGCTCCAGAACAGCCCCAGCATTTT. Translated: CASSIAWDRAPEQPQHF.

The V and J genes are TRBV2 and TRBJ1-2; 7 bases align to TRBD1. The CDR3 loop spans 14 amino acids. Trimming cost V 1 base and J 4 bases; bases outside gene matches: 3. Germline lookup yields CDR1 SNHLY and CDR2 FYNNEI. The CDR3 region is CASSEGRDSYGYTF. As DNA, the CDR3 is TGTGCCAGCAGTGAAGGAAGGGACAGCTATGGCTACACCTTC.

This sequence joins TRBV4-1 and TRBJ1-2; no clear D. The V end lost 0 bases, the J end lost 7 bases, and 12 bases lay between the germline ends. The CDR3 length is 14 residues. From germline, CDR1 is MGHRA and CDR2 YSYEKL. CDR3 amino acids: CASSQDSRSFGYTF. In DNA form, the CDR3 reads TGCGCCAGCAGCCAAGATAGTAGGAGCTTTGGCTACACCTTC.

The chain has TRBV18 and TRBJ1-3, with 8 bases fitting TRBD1. The CDR3 is made up of 16 amino acids. CDR1 is KGHSH and CDR2 is LQKENI in the germline V gene. The ends lost 4 bases at V and 2 bases at J; junction bases unmatched: 7. In DNA form, the CDR3 reads TGTGCCAGCTCACTCTCATCAGGGGGCACTGGAAACACCATATATTTT. It is translated as CASSLSSGGTGNTIYF. Drawing the rest from reference TRBV18 and TRBJ1-3, the complete variable domain is NAGVMQNPRHLVRRRGQEARLRCSPMKGHSHVYWYRQLPEEGLKFMVYLQKENIIDESGMPKERFSAEFPKEGPSILRIQQVVRGDSAAYFCASSLSSGGTGNTIYFGEGSWLTVV.

The chain recombines TRBV3-1 (or the pseudogene TRBV3-2) with TRBJ1-2; 9 bases fit TRBD1. Germline CDR1 reads LGHDT; CDR2 reads YNNKEL (reference sequence). CDR3 length equals 15 residues. J lost 8 bases, V lost 5 bases, and 12 bases had no gene match. CDR3 nucleotides: TGTGCCAGCAGCTCCGGGACAGGGATTCCTACGGGCTACACCTTC. It specifies CASSSGTGIPTGYTF.

V gene TRBV19 combines with J gene TRBJ1-2; TRBD1 matches at 7 bases. The CDR3 covers 14 residues. The J segment lost 5 bases and the V segment lost 3 bases, leaving 6 bases of the junction unmatched. Germline CDR1 and CDR2: LNHDA and SQIVND (reference sequence). CDR3 in amino acids: CASSIRDSLYGYTF. In DNA form, the CDR3 reads TGTGCCAGTAGTATCAGGGACAGCTTATATGGCTACACCTTC.

The gene calls are TRBV11-2 and TRBJ2-7; the match to TRBD2 covers 9 bases. Germline lookup yields CDR1 SGHAT and CDR2 FQNNGV. The CDR3 totals 15 residues. Unmatched junction bases numbered 5, after V lost 3 bases and J lost 2 bases. CDR3 residues: CASSLSGGLAYEQYF. In DNA form, the CDR3 reads TGTGCCAGCAGCTTGAGCGGGGGGTTGGCCTACGAGCAGTACTTC.

The rearrangement uses TRBV7-6 and TRBJ2-7; D may be TRBD1 or TRBD2 (5 bases each). This CDR3 spans 17 amino acids. V was shortened by 1 base and J by 4 bases, with 20 bases between the two germline ends. Germline CDR1 and CDR2: SGHVS and FNYEAQ. In DNA, the CDR3 is TGTGCCAGCAGCTTAGGTGAAGTCGGGGCCCTCCCTTACGAGCAGTACTTC. Its protein product is CASSLGEVGALPYEQYF.

The chain is built from TRBV19 and TRBJ2-2; maybe TRBD1 (5 bases). The CDR3 loop spans 15 amino acids. CDR1 LNHDA and CDR2 SQIVND come from the germline V gene (reference sequence). V lost 4 bases, J lost 2 bases, and 11 bases lay in between. CDR3 coding DNA: TGTGCCAGTAGTACGACAGTACTCAACACCGGGGAGCTGTTTTTT. This codes for CASSTTVLNTGELFF.

The chain has TRBV9 and TRBJ1-3; 7 bases fit TRBD1. J gave up 1 base and V 2 bases, and 3 bases lay outside the gene matches. The CDR3 sequence is 15 residues long. Germline values: CDR1 SGDLS, CDR2 YYNGEE. The CDR3 region has the DNA TGTGCCAGCAGCGTCCAGGGGGTATCTGGAAACACCATATATTTT. Its protein product is CASSVQGVSGNTIYF. Complete variable domain (other parts from reference TRBV9 and TRBJ1-3): DSGVTQTPKHLITATGQRVTLRCSPRSGDLSVYWYQQSLDQGLQFLIQYYNGEERAKGNILERFSAQQFPDLHSELNLSSLELGDSALYFCASSVQGVSGNTIYFGEGSWLTVV.

V and J are TRBV6-5 and TRBJ2-3, with a tentative D call TRBD2 (7 bases). Germline CDR1 MNHEY, CDR2 SVGAGI. Between the trimmed V and J ends, which lost 11 bases and 3 bases, there was a span of 12 bases. The CDR3 spans 12 residues. As DNA, the CDR3 is TGTGCCGCGGGGGCAGATACAGATACGCAGTATTTT. Translated: CAAGADTDTQYF.

This sequence joins TRBV6-5 and TRBJ2-1; D gene uncertain. The length of the CDR3 is 12 residues. The germline CDR1 and CDR2 sequences are MNHEY and SVGAGI. V lost 5 bases to trimming and J lost 10 bases, with 12 bases between them. The CDR3 coding sequence is TGTGCCAGCAGTCAATCCCTCGAGGAGCAGTTCTTC. As protein: CASSQSLEEQFF.